A single sample is the source of the 25 T cell receptor beta chains below, sequenced in a study of cytomegalovirus exposure and HLA in healthy donors. A multiplex PCR was run with 60 Vbeta primers and 13 Jbeta primers. Method: immunoSEQ multiplex PCR; TCRdb's copy keeps in-frame clones and lacks some. The sample contains fewer than 200,000 clones, roughly four fifths of which appear only once. Sequencing input: PBMCs. The receptors were sampled from a woman in her 50s in good health and CMV-seronegative.

The chain joins TRBV4-3 to TRBJ1-4; the D gene is possibly TRBD1 (5 bases). Trimming removed 0 bases from V and 7 bases from J, with 12 bases in between. Germline assignment: CDR1 LGHNA and CDR2 YSLEER. This CDR3 contains 15 residues. As DNA, the CDR3 is TGCGCCAGCAGCCAAGATCGGACAAAGGGTGAAAAACTGTTTTTT. Protein: CASSQDRTKGEKLFF.

The chain couples TRBV6-1 to TRBJ2-1; 7 nucleotides agree with TRBD2. V was clipped by 4 bases and J by 0 bases; unmatched bases: 0. Germline CDR1 and CDR2: MNHNS and SASEGT. The CDR3 is 14 amino acids. CDR3 nucleotide sequence: TGTGCCAGCAGTGGCGGGAGCTCCTACAATGAGCAGTTCTTC. Its protein is CASSGGSSYNEQFF.

V is TRBV7-6 and J is TRBJ1-6; 8 positions agree with TRBD1. CDR1 SGHVS and CDR2 FNYEAQ come from the germline V gene. This CDR3 has 16 residues. With V trimmed by 3 bases and J by 6 bases, 7 bases remained unmatched. CDR3 nucleotide sequence: TGTGCCAGCAGCTTTGGGACAGGCGCTGCTAATTCACCCCTCCACTTT. It codes for CASSFGTGAANSPLHF.

The gene calls are TRBV28 and TRBJ1-2; tentatively, D is TRBD1 (5 bases). CDR3 length equals 17 residues. Germline V lookup: CDR1 MDHEN, CDR2 SYDVKM. Trimming cost V 3 bases and J 0 bases, with 17 bases left between them. The CDR3 here is CASSLLAGITANYGYTF. In nucleotides, the CDR3 is TGTGCCAGCAGTTTGTTGGCAGGGATTACTGCTAACTATGGCTACACCTTC.

This chain joins TRBV29-1 and TRBJ2-1; D may be TRBD1 (5 bases). This CDR3 is built from 12 residues. Deletions cut 5 bases from V and 4 bases from J, with 9 bases between. From germline, CDR1 is SQVTM and CDR2 ANQGSEA. The CDR3: CSVYDSYNEQFF. As DNA, the CDR3 is TGCAGCGTTTACGACAGTTACAATGAGCAGTTCTTC.

The chain has TRBV28 and TRBJ2-2, with 8 positions matching TRBD2. V trimming: 7 bases; J trimming: 1 base; junction bases outside the gene matches: 5. The germline CDR1 and CDR2 sequences are MDHEN and SYDVKM. This CDR3 region has 15 residues. CDR3 sequence: CASNSGGMNTGELFF. In DNA, the CDR3 is TGTGCCAGCAATTCGGGGGGGATGAACACCGGGGAGCTGTTTTTT. The variable domain in full, completed from reference TRBV28 and TRBJ2-2, reads DVKVTQSSRYLVKRTGEKVFLECVQDMDHENMFWYRQDPGLGLRLIYFSYDVKMKEKGDIPEGYSVSREKKERFSLILESASTNQTSMYLCASNSGGMNTGELFFGEGSRLTVL.

This chain connects TRBV5-6 to TRBJ2-7; 9 bases align to TRBD1. CDR1 is SGHDT and CDR2 is YYEEEE in the germline V gene. V lost 0 bases and J lost 2; bases outside the gene matches: 0. The CDR3 contains 14 residues. CDR3 bases: TGTGCCAGCAGCTTGGGACAGGGGGCCTACGAGCAGTACTTC. This codes for CASSLGQGAYEQYF. The variable domain in full, with the rest retrieved from reference TRBV5-6 and TRBJ2-7, is DAGVTQSPTHLIKTRGQQVTLRCSPKSGHDTVSWYQQALGQGPQFIFQYYEEEERQRGNFPDRFSGHQFPNYSSELNVNALLLGDSALYLCASSLGQGAYEQYFGPGTRLTVT.

This clone occurred a few times. Other DNA sequences within the sample encode an identical CDR3. The chain employs TRBV5-4 and TRBJ1-1; tentatively, D is TRBD1 (5 bases). This CDR3 has 15 amino acids. V was shortened by 0 bases and J by 4 bases, with 13 bases between the two germline ends. Germline lookup yields CDR1 SGHNT and CDR2 YYREEE (reference sequence). The CDR3 protein is CASSLGAGPATEAFF. Here the CDR3 DNA reads TGTGCCAGCAGCTTGGGGGCAGGGCCTGCCACTGAAGCTTTCTTT.

This chain joins TRBV5-1 and TRBJ2-1, with D possibly matching TRBD1 (6 bases). Looked up from germline, CDR1 is SGHRS and CDR2 is YFSETQ. The germline V and J ends were trimmed by 0 bases and 0 bases, with 10 bases remaining between them. The CDR3 is 16 amino acids. CDR3 sequence (DNA): TGCGCCAGCAGCTTGGGGCAGGGGAGCTCCTACAATGAGCAGTTCTTC. As protein: CASSLGQGSSYNEQFF.

This rearrangement joins TRBV7-2 to TRBJ2-1, with 7 bases fitting TRBD2. Germline V lookup: CDR1 SGHTA, CDR2 FQGNSA. CDR3 length: 15 residues. Trimming cost V 1 base and J 5 bases; bases outside gene matches: 5. In DNA, the CDR3 is TGTGCCAGCAGCTTAGGCGGGAGAAAAGACAATGAGCAGTTCTTC. Translation: CASSLGGRKDNEQFF.

The chain couples TRBV10-2 to TRBJ2-3; possibly TRBD2 for D (6 bases). The CDR3 length is 14 residues. The V end was cut by 3 bases, the J end by 4 bases, with 11 bases between. Germline lookup yields CDR1 WSHSY and CDR2 SAAADI. CDR3 coding DNA: TGCGCCAGCAGTGACGGGAGTGGGCCAGATACGCAGTATTTT. As protein: CASSDGSGPDTQYF.

The chain uses TRBV5-1 and TRBJ1-2; 7 bases map to TRBD1. The CDR3 is 12 amino acids. The ends lost 3 bases at V and 6 bases at J; junction bases unmatched: 2. Germline V gene lookup returns CDR1 SGHRS and CDR2 YFSETQ. This CDR3 is CASSSQGDGYTF. The CDR3 DNA reads TGCGCCAGCAGCTCCCAGGGGGATGGCTACACCTTC. The full variable domain, in which reference TRBV5-1 and TRBJ1-2 provide the parts outside the CDR3, is KAGVTQTPRYLIKTRGQQVTLSCSPISGHRSVSWYQQTPGQGLQFLFEYFSETQRNKGNFPGRFSGRQFSNSRSEMNVSTLELGDSALYLCASSSQGDGYTFGSGTRLTVV.

V and J are TRBV5-6 and TRBJ1-2; unclear D gene. Germline CDR1 and CDR2: SGHDT and YYEEEE. This CDR3 contains 13 residues. Trimming removed 1 base from V and 7 bases from J, with 11 bases in between. CDR3 bases: TGTGCCAGCAGCTTGCCGGGGATGACTGGCTACACCTTC. Translation: CASSLPGMTGYTF.

The chain uses TRBV28 and TRBJ1-4, with a possible D match to TRBD1 (6 bases). Germline CDR1 reads MDHEN; CDR2 reads SYDVKM. The CDR3 is made up of 15 amino acids. The germline V and J ends were trimmed by 2 bases and 7 bases, with 14 bases remaining between them. As DNA, the CDR3 is TGTGCCAGCAGTTTACCGACAGGTATTAGTGAAAAACTGTTTTTT. As protein: CASSLPTGISEKLFF. The entire variable domain, with the rest obtained from reference TRBV28 and TRBJ1-4, is as follows: DVKVTQSSRYLVKRTGEKVFLECVQDMDHENMFWYRQDPGLGLRLIYFSYDVKMKEKGDIPEGYSVSREKKERFSLILESASTNQTSMYLCASSLPTGISEKLFFGSGTQLSVL.

V and J are TRBV5-4 and TRBJ2-5, with unresolved D. Matching the DNA end better, TRBJ2-7 makes the J call doubtful. The CDR3 sequence is 12 residues long. Germline CDR1 is SGHNT and CDR2 is YYREEE (reference sequence). Here the CDR3 reads CASSFLGLEQYF. CDR3 in DNA: TGTGCCAGCAGCTTTCTGGGCCTCGAGCAGTACTTC.

The chain is built from TRBV28 and TRBJ2-1, with D tentatively TRBD1 (6 bases). CDR3 length: 15 amino acids. In germline, CDR1 is MDHEN, CDR2 SYDVKM. Trimming removed 7 bases at V and 7 bases at J, with 20 bases between. CDR3 amino acids: CASKTKSLGGNEQFF. As DNA, the CDR3 is TGTGCCAGCAAGACAAAATCACTAGGGGGAAATGAGCAGTTCTTC. Full variable domain (rest looked up from reference TRBV28 and TRBJ2-1): DVKVTQSSRYLVKRTGEKVFLECVQDMDHENMFWYRQDPGLGLRLIYFSYDVKMKEKGDIPEGYSVSREKKERFSLILESASTNQTSMYLCASKTKSLGGNEQFFGPGTRLTVL.

V usage is TRBV2 and J usage is TRBJ2-5, with 10 bases aligning to TRBD1. The J call may be in error: the DNA end matches TRBJ2-7 better. The CDR3 is made up of 14 amino acids. Germline assignment: CDR1 SNHLY and CDR2 FYNNEI. CDR3 amino acids: CASTSGTGAYEQYF. Written as DNA, the CDR3 is TGTGCCAGCACCTCCGGGACAGGGGCCTACGAGCAGTACTTC.

To note about this clone: A much larger clone lies a single base off, so this may be a read error. The gene calls are TRBV5-1 and TRBJ1-5, with 11 bases fitting TRBD1. The CDR3 sequence is 14 residues long. Losses at the gene ends were 3 bases for V and 6 bases for J; bases not matched to a gene: 2. CDR1 and CDR2 from the germline V gene are SGHRS and YFSETQ. CDR3 nucleotides: TGCGCCAGCAGCTCCGGGACAGGGGGTCAGCCCCAGCATTTT. This codes for CASSSGTGGQPQHF. Looking up the rest from reference TRBV5-1 and TRBJ1-5 gives the full variable domain: KAGVTQTPRYLIKTRGQQVTLSCSPISGHRSVSWYQQTPGQGLQFLFEYFSETQRNKGNFPGRFSGRQFSNSRSEMNVSTLELGDSALYLCASSSGTGGQPQHFGDGTRLSIL.

The chain couples TRBV7-2 to TRBJ1-5; possibly TRBD1 for D (5 bases). This CDR3 comprises 13 residues. Germline-derived CDR1 and CDR2 are SGHTA and FQGNSA. Trimming left V 4 bases short and J 4 bases short, with 8 bases between. The CDR3 DNA follows: TGTGCCAGCAGCTCCCAGGGTAATCAGCCCCAGCATTTT. Its translation: CASSSQGNQPQHF.

The chain combines TRBV2 with TRBJ1-2; a weak D match, TRBD1 (5 bases). The CDR3 is made up of 12 amino acids. From germline, CDR1 is SNHLY and CDR2 FYNNEI. V dropped 7 bases and J dropped 1 base, with 7 bases sitting between them. CDR3 nucleotides: TGTGCCAGCACAGGGTATAACTATGGCTACACCTTC. Protein: CASTGYNYGYTF.

This chain's CDR3 is CASSPLPGQGIYEQYF. The CDR3 region has the DNA TGTGCCAGCTCACCTCTTCCGGGACAGGGGATCTACGAGCAGTACTTC. The J gene is TRBJ2-7, the V gene TRBV18; TRBD1 matches 10 bases. Germline CDR1 and CDR2: KGHSH and LQKENI. This CDR3 has 16 amino acids. V lost 3 bases and J lost 3; bases outside the gene matches: 8.

The chain links TRBV7-2 to TRBJ2-1, with TRBD1 matching over 11 bases. After removal of 5 bases from V and 8 bases from J, the junction contained 2 bases not matched to a gene. CDR1 and CDR2 from the germline V gene are SGHTA and FQGNSA. The CDR3 runs to 13 residues. The CDR3 is CASSGQGADEQFF. As DNA, the CDR3 is TGTGCCAGCAGCGGACAGGGGGCGGATGAGCAGTTCTTC.

This clone showed up just a few times. The V call is TRBV4-1, the J call TRBJ2-7; 7 nucleotides match TRBD1. Germline loops: CDR1 MGHRA, CDR2 YSYEKL. The CDR3 consists of 15 residues. J was trimmed by 5 bases and V by 2 bases; bases with no gene match: 9. DNA of the CDR3: TGCGCCAGCAGCCAATCGACAGGGTTCGCCCACGAGCAGTACTTC. This gives the protein CASSQSTGFAHEQYF.

V gene TRBV5-1 combines with J gene TRBJ1-1; 8 nucleotides align to TRBD1. The CDR3 runs 15 residues. Unmatched junction bases numbered 8, after V lost 4 bases and J lost 3 bases. Germline lookup yields CDR1 SGHRS and CDR2 YFSETQ. CDR3 region: CASSADSTGDTEAFF. As DNA, the CDR3 is TGCGCCAGCAGCGCTGATTCGACAGGGGACACTGAAGCTTTCTTT.

This clone showed up just once. The CDR3 sequence is CASSPQDRGPGELFF. CDR3 in DNA: TGTGCCAGCAGCCCCCAGGACAGGGGGCCCGGGGAGCTGTTTTTT. The rearrangement links TRBV9 to TRBJ2-2; TRBD1 matches at 11 bases. CDR3 length: 15 amino acids. V lost 4 bases and J lost 6; bases outside the gene matches: 5. Per germline, CDR1 SGDLS and CDR2 YYNGEE.